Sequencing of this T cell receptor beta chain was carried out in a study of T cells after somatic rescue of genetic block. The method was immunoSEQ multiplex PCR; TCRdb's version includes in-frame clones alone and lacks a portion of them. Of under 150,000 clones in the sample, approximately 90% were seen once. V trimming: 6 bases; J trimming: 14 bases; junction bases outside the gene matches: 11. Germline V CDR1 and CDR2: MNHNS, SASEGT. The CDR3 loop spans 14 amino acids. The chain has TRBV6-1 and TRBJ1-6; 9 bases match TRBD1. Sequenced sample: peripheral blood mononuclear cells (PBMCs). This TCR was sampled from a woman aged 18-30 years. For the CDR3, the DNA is TGTGCCAGCAGGGCAAGACAGGGGGGGAAATCCCTCCACTTT. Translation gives CASRARQGGKSLHF.